These T cell receptor beta chains were read from a single sample in a study of cytomegalovirus exposure and HLA in healthy donors. Measured with immunoSEQ multiplex PCR; TCRdb has only the in-frame clones, and not every one. The table lists 110,000 or so clones, about 81% of them singletons, with approximately 2% in the top ten. Sequencing was done on a sample of PBMCs. These receptors were taken from a man aged 35-49 years in good health and CMV-seronegative. CDR3s include the opening cysteine and the closing phenylalanine or tryptophan. The D gene is left open where the match is weak. Clone size is stated in some rows and not others, as once, few, many or a class when expanded.

v_gene: TRBV5-1
abundance: .
j_gene: TRBJ2-2
d_gene: TRBD2
CDR3aa: CASSPGGGHPGELFF
CDR3nt: TGCGCCAGCAGCCCCGGGGGAGGGCATCCCGGGGAGCTGTTTTTT

v_gene: TRBV27
abundance: .
j_gene: TRBJ2-1
d_gene: TRBD1
CDR3aa: CASSLQGQSYNEQFF
CDR3nt: TGTGCCAGCAGTTTACAGGGACAGAGCTACAATGAGCAGTTCTTC

v_gene: TRBV18
abundance: .
j_gene: TRBJ2-5
d_gene: .
CDR3aa: CASSPGNSQETQYF
CDR3nt: TGTGCCAGCTCACCAGGTAACAGCCAAGAGACCCAGTACTTC

v_gene: TRBV7-2
abundance: .
j_gene: TRBJ2-7
d_gene: .
CDR3aa: CASSLGRGSSYEQYF
CDR3nt: TGTGCCAGCAGCTTAGGCAGGGGAAGCTCCTACGAGCAGTACTTC

v_gene: TRBV7-9
abundance: once
j_gene: TRBJ1-6
d_gene: .
CDR3aa: CASSLGGGYNSPLHF
CDR3nt: TGTGCCAGCAGCTTAGGCGGCGGGTATAATTCACCCCTCCACTTT

v_gene: TRBV6-5
abundance: .
j_gene: TRBJ2-1
d_gene: .
CDR3aa: CASSDHGGWWFF
CDR3nt: TGTGCCAGCAGTGACCACGGAGGCTGGTGGTTCTTC

v_gene: TRBV28
abundance: .
j_gene: TRBJ2-4
d_gene: .
CDR3aa: CASSFNDRLAKNIQYF
CDR3nt: TGTGCCAGCAGTTTTAACGACAGGTTAGCCAAAAACATTCAGTACTTC

v_gene: TRBV28
abundance: .
j_gene: TRBJ1-1
d_gene: TRBD1
CDR3aa: CAGQGVRTEAFF
CDR3nt: TGTGCCGGACAGGGAGTCAGGACTGAAGCTTTCTTT

v_gene: TRBV5-4
abundance: .
j_gene: TRBJ2-1
d_gene: TRBD2
CDR3aa: CASSLTSGGDNEQFF
CDR3nt: TGTGCCAGCAGCCTAACTAGCGGGGGAGACAATGAGCAGTTCTTC

v_gene: TRBV6-6
abundance: .
j_gene: TRBJ2-1
d_gene: TRBD2
CDR3aa: CASSPTSGEHYNEQFF
CDR3nt: TGTGCCAGCAGCCCGACTAGCGGGGAACACTACAATGAGCAGTTCTTC

v_gene: TRBV7-6
abundance: .
j_gene: TRBJ2-2
d_gene: TRBD1
CDR3aa: CASSLGTDFTGELFF
CDR3nt: TGTGCCAGCAGCTTGGGGACAGACTTCACCGGGGAGCTGTTTTTT

v_gene: TRBV2
abundance: .
j_gene: TRBJ2-1
d_gene: TRBD2
CDR3aa: CASRDGTSPYNEQFF
CDR3nt: TGTGCCAGCAGAGACGGGACTAGCCCTTACAATGAGCAGTTCTTC

v_gene: TRBV18
abundance: .
j_gene: TRBJ1-1
d_gene: .
CDR3aa: CASSPLGGNDLSRAFF
CDR3nt: TGTGCCAGCTCACCCCTTGGAGGGAATGATCTCTCCAGAGCTTTCTTT

v_gene: TRBV2
abundance: .
j_gene: TRBJ2-2
d_gene: .
CDR3aa: CASSEGQGIFTGELFF
CDR3nt: TGTGCCAGCAGTGAAGGCCAGGGGATATTCACCGGGGAGCTGTTTTTT

v_gene: TRBV6-5
abundance: .
j_gene: TRBJ2-7
d_gene: .
CDR3aa: CASSYSAGVTNEQYF
CDR3nt: TGTGCCAGCAGTTACAGTGCAGGGGTTACGAACGAGCAGTACTTC

v_gene: TRBV7-9
abundance: few
j_gene: TRBJ2-1
d_gene: TRBD2
CDR3aa: CASSLQLAGPSSSYNEQFF
CDR3nt: TGTGCCAGCAGTCTTCAACTAGCGGGACCATCTAGCTCCTACAATGAGCAGTTCTTC

v_gene: TRBV5-1
abundance: .
j_gene: TRBJ2-3
d_gene: TRBD2
CDR3aa: CASRGTSGTDTQYF
CDR3nt: TGCGCCAGCAGGGGGACTAGCGGCACAGATACGCAGTATTTT

v_gene: TRBV4-3
abundance: .
j_gene: TRBJ2-1
d_gene: TRBD2
CDR3aa: CASSQRTSGDNEQFF
CDR3nt: TGCGCCAGCAGCCAAAGGACTAGCGGGGACAATGAGCAGTTCTTC

v_gene: TRBV29-1
abundance: .
j_gene: TRBJ1-2
d_gene: TRBD1
CDR3aa: CRVDPTGLGNSGYTF
CDR3nt: TGCCGCGTTGACCCGACAGGGTTGGGGAACTCTGGCTACACCTTC

v_gene: TRBV2
abundance: .
j_gene: TRBJ1-5
d_gene: .
CDR3aa: CASRITEPQHF
CDR3nt: TGTGCCAGCCGGATTACAGAGCCCCAGCATTTT

v_gene: TRBV5-1
abundance: .
j_gene: TRBJ1-5
d_gene: .
CDR3aa: CASSLEAGDSNQPQHF
CDR3nt: TGCGCCAGCAGCTTGGAGGCAGGGGATAGCAATCAGCCCCAGCATTTT

v_gene: TRBV12-5
abundance: .
j_gene: TRBJ2-2
d_gene: .
CDR3aa: CASGLVIGVNTGELFF
CDR3nt: TGTGCTAGTGGTTTGGTGATCGGGGTTAACACCGGGGAGCTGTTTTTT

v_gene: TRBV9
abundance: .
j_gene: TRBJ2-7
d_gene: .
CDR3aa: CASSASDRNPLSYEQYF
CDR3nt: TGTGCCAGCAGCGCAAGTGACAGAAACCCCCTCTCCTACGAGCAGTACTTC

v_gene: TRBV5-5
abundance: .
j_gene: TRBJ1-4
d_gene: .
CDR3aa: CASSNPTRGGGKLFF
CDR3nt: TGTGCCAGCAGCAACCCGACGCGGGGTGGCGGAAAACTGTTTTTT

v_gene: TRBV7-9
abundance: .
j_gene: TRBJ2-5
d_gene: TRBD1
CDR3aa: CSSSSDREEETQYF
CDR3nt: TGTTCCAGCAGCTCCGACAGGGAAGAAGAGACCCAGTACTTC

v_gene: TRBV21-1
abundance: .
j_gene: TRBJ1-1
d_gene: .
CDR3aa: CASSRTGDTEAFF
CDR3nt: TGTGCCAGCAGCAGGACAGGGGACACTGAAGCTTTCTTT

v_gene: TRBV27
abundance: .
j_gene: TRBJ2-1
d_gene: .
CDR3aa: CASSLFQGVYNEQFF
CDR3nt: TGTGCCAGCAGTTTATTCCAAGGGGTCTACAATGAGCAGTTCTTC

v_gene: TRBV19
abundance: .
j_gene: TRBJ2-7
d_gene: TRBD1
CDR3aa: CASSPTGTDYEQYF
CDR3nt: TGTGCCAGTAGCCCCACCGGGACAGATTACGAGCAGTACTTC

v_gene: TRBV7-2
abundance: .
j_gene: TRBJ2-6
d_gene: TRBD1
CDR3aa: CASSLDSGTGGSGANVLTF
CDR3nt: TGTGCCAGCAGCTTAGATAGTGGGACAGGGGGCTCTGGGGCCAACGTCCTGACTTTC

v_gene: TRBV5-4
abundance: .
j_gene: TRBJ2-1
d_gene: .
CDR3aa: CASSLTESEQFF
CDR3nt: TGTGCCAGCAGCTTGACGGAGAGTGAGCAGTTCTTC

v_gene: TRBV25-1
abundance: once
j_gene: TRBJ1-2
d_gene: .
CDR3aa: CASSRDLQIHGYTF
CDR3nt: TGTGCCAGCAGTCGAGACCTACAGATTCATGGCTACACCTTC

v_gene: TRBV10-3
abundance: .
j_gene: TRBJ1-4
d_gene: .
CDR3aa: CAIRGVNEKLFF
CDR3nt: TGTGCCATCAGAGGGGTTAATGAAAAACTGTTTTTT

v_gene: TRBV7-9
abundance: .
j_gene: TRBJ2-3
d_gene: TRBD2
CDR3aa: CASTAGLAGRYTQYF
CDR3nt: TGTGCCAGCACCGCGGGACTAGCGGGTCGATATACGCAGTATTTT

v_gene: TRBV7-2
abundance: few
j_gene: TRBJ2-7
d_gene: .
CDR3aa: CASSLAGEDSYEQYF
CDR3nt: TGTGCCAGCAGCTTAGCAGGGGAGGACTCCTACGAGCAGTACTTC

v_gene: TRBV28
abundance: .
j_gene: TRBJ2-4
d_gene: .
CDR3aa: CASNGLAKNIQYF
CDR3nt: TGTGCCAGCAACGGTTTAGCCAAAAACATTCAGTACTTC

v_gene: TRBV7-9
abundance: .
j_gene: TRBJ1-2
d_gene: TRBD1
CDR3aa: CASSFGMGRGQKDGYTF
CDR3nt: TGTGCCAGCAGCTTCGGGATGGGGCGGGGACAGAAAGATGGCTACACCTTC

v_gene: TRBV6-5
abundance: .
j_gene: TRBJ2-4
d_gene: TRBD1
CDR3aa: CASSDDRGYGIQYF
CDR3nt: TGTGCCAGCAGTGACGACAGGGGGTACGGCATTCAGTACTTC

v_gene: TRBV9
abundance: .
j_gene: TRBJ2-1
d_gene: .
CDR3aa: CASSRNSEGYNEQFF
CDR3nt: TGTGCCAGCAGCCGAAACAGTGAGGGCTACAATGAGCAGTTCTTC

v_gene: TRBV6-5
abundance: .
j_gene: TRBJ1-1
d_gene: .
CDR3aa: CASSYRLVHTEAFF
CDR3nt: TGTGCCAGCAGTTACCGCTTAGTTCACACTGAAGCTTTCTTT

v_gene: TRBV28
abundance: .
j_gene: TRBJ2-1
d_gene: TRBD1
CDR3aa: CASSLDRGSTTKQFF
CDR3nt: TGTGCCAGCAGTTTGGACAGGGGGTCCACAACGAAACAGTTCTTC

v_gene: TRBV9
abundance: once
j_gene: TRBJ1-4
d_gene: TRBD1
CDR3aa: CASSRRQGPSTNEKLFF
CDR3nt: TGTGCCAGCAGCAGACGACAGGGGCCCTCAACTAATGAAAAACTGTTTTTT

v_gene: TRBV9
abundance: .
j_gene: TRBJ2-3
d_gene: TRBD2
CDR3aa: CASSVDSGLVADTQYF
CDR3nt: TGTGCCAGCAGCGTAGATTCGGGACTAGTAGCAGATACGCAGTATTTT

v_gene: TRBV9
abundance: few
j_gene: TRBJ1-1
d_gene: TRBD1
CDR3aa: CASSPRGNRGNTEAFF
CDR3nt: TGTGCCAGCAGCCCGAGAGGAAACAGGGGGAACACTGAAGCTTTCTTT

v_gene: TRBV4-2
abundance: .
j_gene: TRBJ2-7
d_gene: TRBD1
CDR3aa: CASSQEAGGRDEQYF
CDR3nt: TGTGCCAGCAGCCAAGAGGCAGGGGGCCGGGACGAGCAGTACTTC

v_gene: TRBV4-3
abundance: .
j_gene: TRBJ2-2
d_gene: .
CDR3aa: CASSQESGTGELFF
CDR3nt: TGCGCCAGCAGCCAAGAGAGTGGTACCGGGGAGCTGTTTTTT

v_gene: TRBV5-4
abundance: .
j_gene: TRBJ1-4
d_gene: .
CDR3aa: CASSLLRGGNEKLFF
CDR3nt: TGTGCCAGCAGCTTGTTGAGGGGGGGCAATGAAAAACTGTTTTTT

v_gene: TRBV7-2
abundance: few
j_gene: TRBJ2-3
d_gene: TRBD2
CDR3aa: CASSFKAGRTDTQYF
CDR3nt: TGTGCCAGCAGCTTCAAAGCGGGGCGCACAGATACGCAGTATTTT

v_gene: TRBV7-9
abundance: .
j_gene: TRBJ2-2
d_gene: TRBD1
CDR3aa: CASRPDRDTGELFF
CDR3nt: TGTGCCAGCAGACCCGACAGGGACACCGGGGAGCTGTTTTTT

v_gene: TRBV6-5
abundance: .
j_gene: TRBJ2-6
d_gene: .
CDR3aa: CASRKLGANVLTF
CDR3nt: TGTGCCAGCAGGAAGCTGGGGGCCAACGTCCTGACTTTC

v_gene: TRBV25-1
abundance: .
j_gene: TRBJ2-7
d_gene: .
CDR3aa: CASSERSTTRSYEQYF
CDR3nt: TGTGCCAGCAGTGAACGGAGTACTACGCGGTCCTACGAGCAGTACTTC